This T cell receptor (beta chain) emerged from a study of blood T cells in healthy people across ages. Study results and caveats: In long-lived donors, naive CD4+ cell counts and diversity exceeded those of aged donors. A roughly linear fall in TCR beta diversity per million T cells was seen with increasing age.

V was pared by 2 bases and J by 6 bases, with 11 bases of the junction left unmatched. CDR1 is DFQATT, CDR2 SNEGSKA, per germline (reference sequence). This CDR3 contains 16 residues. About this clonotype: What it binds is unknown.

Combining a sample-barcoded 5' primer with a J-beta primer mix, a second PCR ran for roughly 6 to 12 cycles. CDR3-containing paired-end reads numbering at least 2.5 million came from each sample. TCRdb analysed the 5' RACE reads with MiXCR anew, one entry per CDR3 protein. This table has hundreds of thousands of distinct CDR3 sequences, 20% to 25% appearing once. This sequence originates from an older man in good health. The sequenced sample consisted of blood. The rearrangement joins TRBV20-1 to TRBJ1-1; TRBD1 agrees at 11 bases. The CDR3 loop reads CSARLDRGPGGAEAFF. The CDR3 nucleotides read TGCAGTGCTAGACTGGACAGGGGGCCTGGGGGGGCTGAAGCTTTCTTT.